The following is a T cell receptor (beta chain) sequence with its context. The sample comes from a study of blood T cell repertoires in COVID-19. For the study at large: T cells, B-cell-depleted T cells, or PBMCs provided the cDNA or gDNA that served as material.

V was cut by 0 bases and J by 5 bases, with 21 bases left in between. Germline assignment: CDR1 SGHRS and CDR2 YFSETQ. There are 18 residues in the CDR3. Residents of over 20 US areas, aged roughly 18 to 89 years, made up the participants. A case of COVID-19 had been met by exposed participants within 2 weeks before study entry. In the authors' workflow: Nucleated cell counts were estimated from reference gene primer amplification. Repertoires were generated with immunoSEQ multiplex PCR, while TCRdb's copy carries only in-frame clones and drops some. The V and J calls and clone size are taken from that table; D and trimming were inferred from the DNA. The table shows roughly 200,000 clones, with 86% occurring only once.

This TCR was sampled from a woman in her 30s who had been exposed to COVID-19. The genes are TRBV5-1 and TRBJ1-3, with D hard to call. The sample consisted of PBMCs or T cells enriched from blood (not recorded which). CDR3 sequence reads: CASSLGLGGSAFRNTIYF. The CDR3 DNA follows: TGCGCCAGCAGCTTGGGTCTCGGAGGGTCCGCGTTTAGAAACACCATATATTTT. Filled out from reference TRBV5-1 and TRBJ1-3, the complete variable domain reads KAGVTQTPRYLIKTRGQQVTLSCSPISGHRSVSWYQQTPGQGLQFLFEYFSETQRNKGNFPGRFSGRQFSNSRSEMNVSTLELGDSALYLCASSLGLGGSAFRNTIYFGEGSWLTVV.